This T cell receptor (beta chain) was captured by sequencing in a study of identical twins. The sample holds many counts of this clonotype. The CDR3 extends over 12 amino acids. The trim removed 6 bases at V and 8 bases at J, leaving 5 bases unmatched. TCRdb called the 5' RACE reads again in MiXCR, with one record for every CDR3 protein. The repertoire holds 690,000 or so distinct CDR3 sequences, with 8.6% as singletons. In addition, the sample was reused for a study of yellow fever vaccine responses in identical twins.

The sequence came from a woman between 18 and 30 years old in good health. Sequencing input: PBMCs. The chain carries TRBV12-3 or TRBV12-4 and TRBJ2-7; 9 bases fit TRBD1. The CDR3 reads CASRRGQGKQYF. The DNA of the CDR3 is TGTGCCAGCAGAAGGGGACAGGGCAAGCAGTACTTC.